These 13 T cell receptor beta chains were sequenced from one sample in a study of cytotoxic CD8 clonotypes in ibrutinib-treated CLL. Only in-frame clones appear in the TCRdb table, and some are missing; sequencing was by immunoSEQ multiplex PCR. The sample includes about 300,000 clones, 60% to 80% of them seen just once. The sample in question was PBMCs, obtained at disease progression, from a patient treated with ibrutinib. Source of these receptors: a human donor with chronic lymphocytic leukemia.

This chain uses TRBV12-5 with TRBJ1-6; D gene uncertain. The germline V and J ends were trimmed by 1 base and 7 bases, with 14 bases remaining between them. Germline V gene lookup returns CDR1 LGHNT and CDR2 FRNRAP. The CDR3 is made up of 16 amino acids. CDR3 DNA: TGTGCTAGTGGTTTGGCCTCGGGATTCGGGAATTCACCCCTCCACTTT. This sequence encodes CASGLASGFGNSPLHF.

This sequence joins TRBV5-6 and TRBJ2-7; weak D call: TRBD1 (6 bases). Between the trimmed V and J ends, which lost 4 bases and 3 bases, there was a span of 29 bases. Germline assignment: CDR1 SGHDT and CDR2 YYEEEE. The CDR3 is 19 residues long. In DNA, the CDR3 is TGTGCCAGCAGCCGTACCGGGACACGATCTATCAGAGTGGACTACGAGCAGTACTTC. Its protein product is CASSRTGTRSIRVDYEQYF.

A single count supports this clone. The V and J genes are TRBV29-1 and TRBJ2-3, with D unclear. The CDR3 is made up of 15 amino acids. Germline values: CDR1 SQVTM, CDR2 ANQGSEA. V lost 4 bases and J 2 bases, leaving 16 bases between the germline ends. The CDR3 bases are TGCAGCGTTGTTCGACTTTTATCCATCACAGATACGCAGTATTTT. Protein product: CSVVRLLSITDTQYF.

The CDR3, as DNA: TGTGCCAGCAGCGTACTGGCTAGCCGGAACACCGGGGAGCTGTTTTTT. Its translation: CASSVLASRNTGELFF. The V and J genes are TRBV9 and TRBJ2-2; D may be TRBD2 (5 bases). V gave up 1 base and J gave up 1 base, with 11 bases separating them. Germline V gene data show CDR1 as SGDLS and CDR2 as YYNGEE. This CDR3 has 16 amino acids.

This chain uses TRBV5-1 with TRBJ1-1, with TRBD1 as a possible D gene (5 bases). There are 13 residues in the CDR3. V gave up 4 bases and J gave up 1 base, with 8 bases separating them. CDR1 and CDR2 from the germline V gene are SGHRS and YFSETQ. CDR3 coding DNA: TGCGCCAGCAGCGCCGGACAGAACACTGAAGCTTTCTTT. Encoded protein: CASSAGQNTEAFF.

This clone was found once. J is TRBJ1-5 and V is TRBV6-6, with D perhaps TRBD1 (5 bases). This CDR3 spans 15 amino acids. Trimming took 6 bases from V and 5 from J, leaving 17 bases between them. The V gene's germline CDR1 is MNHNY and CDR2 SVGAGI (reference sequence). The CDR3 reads CASSHHRGRDQPQHF. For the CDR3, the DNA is TGTGCCAGCAGCCACCACCGGGGACGCGATCAGCCCCAGCATTTT.

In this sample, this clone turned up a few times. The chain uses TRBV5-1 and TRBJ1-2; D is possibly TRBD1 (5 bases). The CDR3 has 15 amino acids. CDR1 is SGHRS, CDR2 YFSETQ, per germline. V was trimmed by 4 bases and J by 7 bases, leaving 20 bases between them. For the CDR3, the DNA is TGCGCCAGCAGCGTTACGGGAATCGGGGACGCTGGCTACACCTTC. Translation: CASSVTGIGDAGYTF. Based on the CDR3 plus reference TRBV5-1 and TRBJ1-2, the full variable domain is KAGVTQTPRYLIKTRGQQVTLSCSPISGHRSVSWYQQTPGQGLQFLFEYFSETQRNKGNFPGRFSGRQFSNSRSEMNVSTLELGDSALYLCASSVTGIGDAGYTFGSGTRLTVV.

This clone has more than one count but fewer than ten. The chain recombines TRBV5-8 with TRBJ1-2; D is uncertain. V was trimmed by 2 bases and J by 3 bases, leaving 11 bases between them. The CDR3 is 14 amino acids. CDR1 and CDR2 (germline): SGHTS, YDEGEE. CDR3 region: CASSLEANHYGYTF. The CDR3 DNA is TGTGCCAGCAGCTTAGAGGCAAACCACTATGGCTACACCTTC.

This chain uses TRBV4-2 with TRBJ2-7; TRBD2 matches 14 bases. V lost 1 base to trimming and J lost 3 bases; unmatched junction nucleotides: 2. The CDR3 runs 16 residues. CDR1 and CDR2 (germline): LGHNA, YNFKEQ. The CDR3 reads CASSQAGTSGGYEQYF. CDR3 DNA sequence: TGTGCCAGCAGCCAAGCCGGGACTAGCGGGGGCTACGAGCAGTACTTC.

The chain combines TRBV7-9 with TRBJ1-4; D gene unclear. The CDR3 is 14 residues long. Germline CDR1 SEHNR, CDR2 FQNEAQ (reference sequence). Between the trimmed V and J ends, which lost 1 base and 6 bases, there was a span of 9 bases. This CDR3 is CASSLGGYDEKLFF. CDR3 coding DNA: TGTGCCAGCAGCTTAGGAGGGTATGATGAAAAACTGTTTTTT.

The CDR3 region is CASSLGGAQETQYF. The CDR3 bases are TGTGCCAGCAGCTTAGGGGGGGCCCAAGAGACCCAGTACTTC. The V call is TRBV7-9, the J call TRBJ2-5; D is perhaps TRBD1 or TRBD2 (6 bases each). The CDR3 spans 14 residues. V was trimmed by 1 base and J by 1 base, leaving 7 bases between them. The V gene's germline CDR1 is SEHNR and CDR2 FQNEAQ (reference sequence).

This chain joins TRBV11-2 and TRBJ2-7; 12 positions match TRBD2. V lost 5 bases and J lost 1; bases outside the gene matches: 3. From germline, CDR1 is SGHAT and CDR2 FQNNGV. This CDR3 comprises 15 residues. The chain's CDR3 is CASSDGTSGSYEQYF. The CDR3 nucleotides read TGTGCCAGCAGCGACGGGACTAGCGGGTCCTACGAGCAGTACTTC.

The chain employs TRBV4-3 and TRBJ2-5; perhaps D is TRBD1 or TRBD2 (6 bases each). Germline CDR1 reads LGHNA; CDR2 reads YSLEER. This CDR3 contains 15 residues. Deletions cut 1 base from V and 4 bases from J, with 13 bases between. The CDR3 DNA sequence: TGCGCCAGCAGCCAAGTGTCAGGAGGGGGAGAGACCCAGTACTTC. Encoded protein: CASSQVSGGGETQYF.